The next 9 T cell receptor beta chains were all read from a single sample in a study of T cell changes during pregnancy in multiple sclerosis. Data came from immunoSEQ multiplex PCR; TCRdb stores just in-frame clones and leaves some out. The top ten hold 2% to 2.5% of the sample, which has 69,000 or so clones, around 94% seen once. Sample: peripheral blood, taken before pregnancy. All receptors come from a female donor with multiple sclerosis, enrolled in a pregnancy study.

The chain has TRBV19 and TRBJ1-5; D not certain. The CDR3 consists of 15 residues. Germline V gives CDR1 LNHDA, CDR2 SQIVND (reference sequence). Trimming removed 6 bases from V and 1 base from J, with 13 bases in between. The CDR3 sequence is CASSTPGKSNQPQHF. CDR3 DNA sequence: TGTGCCAGTAGCACTCCGGGGAAGAGCAATCAGCCCCAGCATTTT.

This clone was seen only once. The genes are TRBV5-1 and TRBJ1-2, with D possibly matching TRBD1 (5 bases). The germline V and J ends were trimmed by 6 bases and 5 bases, with 17 bases remaining between them. Germline lookup yields CDR1 SGHRS and CDR2 YFSETQ. The CDR3 extends over 14 amino acids. CDR3 region: CASKVGDSSYGYTF. For the CDR3, the DNA is TGCGCCAGCAAGGTTGGTGACAGCTCATATGGCTACACCTTC. The full variable domain, in which reference TRBV5-1 and TRBJ1-2 provide the parts outside the CDR3, is KAGVTQTPRYLIKTRGQQVTLSCSPISGHRSVSWYQQTPGQGLQFLFEYFSETQRNKGNFPGRFSGRQFSNSRSEMNVSTLELGDSALYLCASKVGDSSYGYTFGSGTRLTVV.

The rearrangement links TRBV4-3 to TRBJ2-7; a weak D match, TRBD1 (6 bases). Germline CDR1 reads LGHNA; CDR2 reads YSLEER. Trimming removed 1 base from V and 3 bases from J, with 7 bases in between. This CDR3 contains 13 residues. The CDR3 coding sequence is TGCGCCAGCAGCCAAGGAGGGGGCTACGAGCAGTACTTC. Its translation: CASSQGGGYEQYF.

The rearrangement links TRBV7-2 to TRBJ2-2, with 12 bases lining up with TRBD2. The germline CDR1 and CDR2 sequences are SGHTA and FQGNSA. CDR3 length: 16 amino acids. The V gene end was trimmed by 1 base and the J gene end by 5 bases; junction bases not matched to a gene: 2. The CDR3 region has the DNA TGTGCCAGCAGCTTAGGAGGGACTAGCGGGACCGGGGAGCTGTTTTTT. This codes for CASSLGGTSGTGELFF.

This chain links TRBV19 with TRBJ2-2, with 7 bases matching TRBD1. J lost 2 bases, V lost 6 bases, and 9 bases had no gene match. Germline V gene lookup returns CDR1 LNHDA and CDR2 SQIVND (reference sequence). The CDR3 extends over 16 amino acids. CDR3 loop: CASSSYRDRNTGELFF. In DNA, the CDR3 is TGTGCCAGTAGCTCATACCGGGACAGAAACACCGGGGAGCTGTTTTTT. Variable domain in full (rest from reference TRBV19 and TRBJ2-2): DGGITQSPKYLFRKEGQNVTLSCEQNLNHDAMYWYRQDPGQGLRLIYYSQIVNDFQKGDIAEGYSVSREKKESFPLTVTSAQKNPTAFYLCASSSYRDRNTGELFFGEGSRLTVL.

This clone was seen only once. V is TRBV19 and J is TRBJ1-1; 7 bases match TRBD1. The length of the CDR3 is 18 residues. Trimming removed 7 bases from V and 0 bases from J; junction bases left unmatched: 17. The germline CDR1 and CDR2 sequences are LNHDA and SQIVND (reference sequence). CDR3 sequence reads: CASTPFDRDRVMNTEAFF. Here the CDR3 DNA reads TGTGCCAGTACCCCGTTCGACAGGGACCGAGTCATGAACACTGAAGCTTTCTTT.

The CDR3 protein is CASSLAGQGRNQPQHF. As DNA, the CDR3 is TGTGCCAGCAGCTTAGCCGGACAGGGCCGCAATCAGCCCCAGCATTTT. The chain carries TRBV7-6 and TRBJ1-5, with 8 bases aligning to TRBD1. Losses at the gene ends were 0 bases for V and 2 bases for J; bases not matched to a gene: 3. The CDR3 has 16 amino acids. Germline CDR1 and CDR2: SGHVS and FNYEAQ.

J is TRBJ1-4 and V is TRBV5-1, with 8 bases fitting TRBD1. The CDR3 is 15 amino acids. From germline, CDR1 is SGHRS and CDR2 YFSETQ. With 0 bases clipped from V and 8 bases from J, the junction kept 6 bases outside the gene matches. The CDR3 DNA reads as TGCGCCAGCAGCTTGGGACAGGGGCCCCGGGAAAAACTGTTTTTT. The encoded protein is CASSLGQGPREKLFF.

This clone has only one observation. The gene calls are TRBV18 and TRBJ2-1; D is perhaps TRBD1 (5 bases). The CDR3 consists of 15 residues. Germline V CDR1 and CDR2: KGHSH, LQKENI. V was cut by 0 bases and J by 5 bases, with 11 bases left in between. Here the CDR3 DNA reads TGTGCCAGCTCACCACCAGTGGGGCGCGACAATGAGCAGTTCTTC. Its protein product is CASSPPVGRDNEQFF.